What follows is one TCR beta chain and its context. Its antigen is unidentified. This sample is drawn from a study of T cells after yellow fever vaccination. Study-wide points: Once the booster was given, most primary-vaccination clones reappeared, at about 95% for CD4 and roughly 90% for CD8.

5'RACE template switching produced TCR cDNA carrying a universal primer site and UMIs. TCRdb reprocessed the 5' RACE reads with MiXCR, giving one entry per CDR3 protein. In the table there are a few hundred thousand distinct CDR3 sequences, around 6.8% of which are singletons. Sequenced here: PBMCs, sampled 35 to 50 days after the first yellow fever vaccination. The clonotype comes from a man aged 18-30 years who received the YFV17D yellow fever vaccine.

The CDR3 is CSAETPTSPSTDTQYF. The CDR3 nucleotides are TGCAGTGCTGAAACCCCGACTAGCCCTAGCACAGATACGCAGTATTTT. V usage is TRBV20-1 and J usage is TRBJ2-3, with TRBD2 matching over 7 bases. Trimming took 5 bases from V and 0 from J; bases not matched to a gene: 11. The V gene's germline CDR1 is DFQATT and CDR2 SNEGSKA (reference sequence). This CDR3 spans 16 amino acids.